The 24 T cell receptor beta chains reported below all come from one sample, sequenced in a study of molecular identifiers for immune sequencing clone quantification. TCRdb processed the PCR reads anew with MiXCR; each CDR3 protein has one entry. The table shows 400,000 to 600,000 distinct CDR3 sequences, with roughly 25% occurring only once. Sequenced sample: naive CD8+ T cells from blood, with Jurkat cell RNA spiked in. Noted subset: FACS-sorted CD8+CD4-CCR7+CD45RA+ naive T cells. These receptors all come from a human donor in good health. Some libraries in this study had Jurkat cell RNA spiked in.

This clonotype came up many times. The gene calls are TRBV20-1 and TRBJ2-2; 13 nucleotides line up with TRBD2. Germline values: CDR1 DFQATT, CDR2 SNEGSKA (reference sequence). After removal of 5 bases from V and 4 bases from J, the junction contained 4 bases not matched to a gene. The CDR3 spans 15 residues. This CDR3 is CSAGTSGASTGELFF. The CDR3 DNA is TGCAGTGCTGGGACTAGCGGGGCGAGCACCGGGGAGCTGTTTTTT.

The CDR3 DNA sequence: TGCAGTGCTAAAGATCAAAGGGGATCCGCTGAAGCTTTCTTT. Protein sequence: CSAKDQRGSAEAFF. The V and J genes are TRBV20-1 and TRBJ1-1, with D tentatively TRBD1 (5 bases). The CDR3 runs to 14 residues. The V end was cut by 4 bases, the J end by 6 bases, with 18 bases between. Germline CDR1 and CDR2: DFQATT and SNEGSKA (reference sequence).

Concerning this clonotype: Germline is not matched at one junction end, which may reflect a read error. V gene TRBV3-1 combines with J gene TRBJ1-2; 8 nucleotides line up with TRBD1. This CDR3 contains 15 residues. CDR1 is LGHDT and CDR2 is YNNKEL in the germline V gene (reference sequence). CDR3 in amino acids: CASSPDLGQAYGYAF. CDR3 nucleotide sequence: TGTGCCAGCAGCCCTGACTTGGGACAGGCCTATGGCTACGCCTTC.

This chain joins TRBV6-2 or TRBV6-3 and TRBJ2-1, with 13 bases lining up with TRBD2. Germline V CDR1 and CDR2: MNHEY, SVGEGT. With V trimmed by 4 bases and J by 4 bases, 7 bases remained unmatched. CDR3 length equals 17 residues. The CDR3 is CASSSGLAGAIYNEQFF. The CDR3 DNA follows: TGTGCCAGCAGTTCCGGACTAGCGGGGGCTATATACAATGAGCAGTTCTTC.

Turning to this clonotype: The junction does not match germline at one end; this may be a read error. This chain connects TRBV7-9 to TRBJ2-6; TRBD1 is a possible D gene (5 bases). Germline V gives CDR1 SEHNR, CDR2 FQNEAQ (reference sequence). CDR3 length: 15 residues. CDR3 residues: CTSRPPGTGANVLTF. DNA of the CDR3: TGTACCAGCAGGCCTCCAGGGACTGGGGCCAACGTCCTGACTTTC.

A word on this clonotype: A much larger clone lies one base from this, so it may be a read error. V and J are TRBV28 and TRBJ1-5, with D maybe TRBD1 (5 bases). The CDR3 extends over 14 amino acids. V was cut by 6 bases and J by 7 bases, with 16 bases left in between. In germline, CDR1 is MDHEN, CDR2 SYDVKM. The CDR3 is CASRSPQGLQPQHF. In DNA form, the CDR3 reads TGTGCCAGCAGATCTCCCCAGGGTTTACAGCCCCAGCATTTT.

This clonotype was found once. One junction end disagrees with the germline gene, perhaps due to a read error. The J gene is TRBJ2-6, the V gene TRBV4-3; 7 positions match TRBD2. Germline V gene sequence: CDR1 LGHNA, CDR2 YSLEER. The CDR3 contains 16 residues. CDR3 sequence: CASSQERGYGAPVLPF. DNA for the CDR3: TGCGCCAGCAGCCAAGAGCGGGGGTACGGGGCCCCCGTCCTGCCTTTC.

The chain employs TRBV7-9 and TRBJ1-1; possible D gene TRBD1, 5 bases. CDR1 and CDR2 from the germline V gene are SEHNR and FQNEAQ (reference sequence). With 7 bases removed from V and 6 bases from J, the gap between germline ends came to 18 bases. This CDR3 contains 14 residues. CDR3 nucleotide sequence: TGTGCCAGCACCCTTAGTGGGGGAGAGGCTGAAGCTTTCTTT. Its translation is CASTLSGGEAEAFF.

Concerning this clonotype: No conserved phenylalanine or tryptophan ends this CDR3, so it is likely a read error. J is TRBJ1-1 and V is TRBV7-9; weak D call: TRBD1 (5 bases). CDR3 length equals 16 residues. Per germline, CDR1 SEHNR and CDR2 FQNEAQ (reference sequence). The V end lost 3 bases, the J end lost 1 base, and 15 bases lay between the germline ends. DNA of the CDR3: TGTGCCAGCAGCTTCCTCTCCTCGACAGCGAACACTGAAGCTTTCCTT. Translation: CASSFLSSTANTEAFL.

This clonotype was picked up one time. This may be a read error: a much more frequent sequence differs by one nucleotide. The CDR3 region has the DNA TGTGCCAGCAGTGCTGGGACTAGTCCGACCCAAGAGACCCAGTGCTTC. It encodes CASSAGTSPTQETQCF. The chain is built from TRBV12-3 or TRBV12-4 and TRBJ2-5, with 8 bases identical to TRBD2. The CDR3 extends over 16 amino acids.

The chain carries TRBV11-3 and TRBJ1-1; weak D call: TRBD1 (6 bases). Between the trimmed V and J ends, which lost 5 bases and 8 bases, there was a span of 15 bases. The CDR3 covers 13 residues. Per the germline V gene, CDR1 is SGHNT and CDR2 is YENEEA. The CDR3 here is CASSPGTTGEAFF. The CDR3 DNA reads TGTGCCAGCAGCCCCGGGACGACAGGAGAAGCTTTCTTT.

In this sample, this clonotype turned up many times. The V call is TRBV28, the J call TRBJ2-7; tentatively, D is TRBD1 (5 bases). The V end was cut by 3 bases, the J end by 2 bases, with 11 bases between. Germline V gene data show CDR1 as MDHEN and CDR2 as SYDVKM. The CDR3 totals 14 residues. In DNA form, the CDR3 reads TGTGCCAGCAGTTTTAGGGGCAGACCCTACGAGCAGTACTTC. This codes for CASSFRGRPYEQYF.

This clonotype turned up a few times. The chain carries TRBV28 and TRBJ1-5; D call uncertain. The germline V gene has CDR1 MDHEN and CDR2 SYDVKM. CDR3 length equals 15 residues. V lost 6 bases to trimming and J lost 4 bases, with 16 bases between them. The CDR3 bases are TGTGCCAGCAGGACCTTACCCCCCCAAAATCAGCCCCAGCATTTT. Protein product: CASRTLPPQNQPQHF.

The rearrangement joins TRBV20-1 to TRBJ2-7; 12 nucleotides match TRBD2. The CDR3 extends over 15 amino acids. J lost 4 bases, V lost 0 bases, and 4 bases had no gene match. In germline, CDR1 is DFQATT, CDR2 SNEGSKA (reference sequence). This chain's CDR3 is CSARDLGLAGYEQYF. CDR3 nucleotide sequence: TGCAGTGCTAGAGATTTGGGACTAGCGGGTTACGAGCAGTACTTC.

For this clonotype: This clone may be a read error of a much larger clone one base away. V and J are TRBV6-2 or TRBV6-3 and TRBJ2-7; 9 bases are shared with TRBD2. J was trimmed by 9 bases and V by 2 bases; bases with no gene match: 5. The CDR3 spans 13 residues. Germline assignment: CDR1 MNHEY and CDR2 SVGEGT. In DNA, the CDR3 is TGTGCCAGCAGTTACGGGACTAGCTGGGGGCAGTACTTC. Its protein product is CASSYGTSWGQYF.

This CDR3 is CATSRDQGISLNTEAFF. The CDR3 DNA is TGTGCCACCAGCAGAGATCAGGGGATTAGCTTGAACACTGAAGCTTTCTTT. The V call is TRBV15, the J call TRBJ1-1; weak D call: TRBD1 (6 bases). The CDR3 spans 17 residues. Between the trimmed V and J ends, which lost 0 bases and 0 bases, there was a span of 14 bases. Germline values: CDR1 LNHNV, CDR2 YYDKDF (reference sequence). Variable domain in full (rest from reference TRBV15 and TRBJ1-1): DAMVIQNPRYQVTQFGKPVTLSCSQTLNHNVMYWYQQKSSQAPKLLFHYYDKDFNNEADTPDNFQSRRPNTSFCFLDIRSPGLGDTAMYLCATSRDQGISLNTEAFFGQGTRLTVV.

J is TRBJ2-1 and V is TRBV6-2 or TRBV6-3; 11 nucleotides line up with TRBD2. The CDR3 has 17 amino acids. Unmatched junction bases numbered 4, after V lost 0 bases and J lost 3 bases. Looked up from germline, CDR1 is MNHEY and CDR2 is SVGEGT. CDR3 sequence reads: CASSYSQTSGVYNEQFF. CDR3 DNA: TGTGCCAGCAGTTACTCCCAGACTAGCGGGGTCTACAATGAGCAGTTCTTC.

This chain joins TRBV27 and TRBJ2-3; 9 bases match TRBD2. The CDR3 covers 15 residues. Germline V lookup: CDR1 MNHEY, CDR2 SMNVEV (reference sequence). The ends lost 6 bases at V and 3 bases at J; junction bases unmatched: 7. As DNA, the CDR3 is TGTGCCAGCAGGCTCCATAGCGGGAGTACAGATACGCAGTATTTT. Residues: CASRLHSGSTDTQYF.

This chain connects TRBV11-2 to TRBJ2-3, with TRBD1 identical over 12 bases. The germline CDR1 and CDR2 sequences are SGHAT and FQNNGV. V lost 6 bases, J lost 2 bases, and 18 bases stayed unmatched. This CDR3 is 20 amino acids long. The CDR3 protein is CASRIRDRGRNLGITDTQYF. The CDR3 nucleotides are TGTGCCAGCAGAATAAGGGACAGGGGGCGAAATCTTGGTATCACAGATACGCAGTATTTT.

This clonotype was seen a handful of times. J is TRBJ2-3 and V is TRBV3-1, with 7 bases that match TRBD2. This CDR3 has 15 amino acids. Germline assignment: CDR1 LGHDT and CDR2 YNNKEL (reference sequence). Losses at the gene ends were 5 bases for V and 2 bases for J; bases not matched to a gene: 7. CDR3 sequence: CASSDPAGSTDTQYF. Written as DNA, the CDR3 is TGTGCCAGCAGCGACCCAGCGGGGTCCACAGATACGCAGTATTTT.

This clonotype was recorded at least ten times. The rearrangement uses TRBV12-3 or TRBV12-4 and TRBJ2-5; possible D gene TRBD2, 5 bases. The V end lost 7 bases, the J end lost 2 bases, and 11 bases lay between the germline ends. This CDR3 contains 13 residues. The CDR3 here is CASTTAEQETQYF. Written as DNA, the CDR3 is TGTGCCAGCACAACAGCGGAACAAGAGACCCAGTACTTC.

The V call is TRBV30, the J call TRBJ1-1; D not resolved. The germline V gene encodes CDR1 GTSNPN and CDR2 SVGIG (reference sequence). The CDR3 has 15 amino acids. Deletions cut 2 bases from V and 6 bases from J, with 19 bases between. CDR3 amino acids: CAWSFSTPRSAEAFF. The CDR3 DNA follows: TGTGCCTGGAGTTTCTCCACTCCGAGGTCCGCTGAAGCTTTCTTT.

As concerns this clonotype: This may stem from a read error, because a much larger clone lies one nucleotide away. V is TRBV7-9 and J is TRBJ2-5; D is unresolved. Per germline, CDR1 SEHNR and CDR2 FQNEAQ (reference sequence). The CDR3 extends over 14 amino acids. V shed 7 bases and J shed 0 bases, with 12 bases lying between them. CDR3 in amino acids: CASNHPQYQETQYF. CDR3 DNA: TGTGCCAGCAACCATCCCCAGTACCAAGAGACCCAGTACTTC.

Worth noting for this clonotype: No conserved phenylalanine or tryptophan ends this CDR3, so it is likely a read error. The genes are TRBV12-3 or TRBV12-4 and TRBJ1-5; the D is unclear. V gave up 4 bases and J gave up 7 bases, with 8 bases separating them. The CDR3 is 12 amino acids. For the CDR3, the DNA is TGTGCCAGCAGTTCGGTGGGGCAGCCCCAGCATGTT. Translated: CASSSVGQPQHV.